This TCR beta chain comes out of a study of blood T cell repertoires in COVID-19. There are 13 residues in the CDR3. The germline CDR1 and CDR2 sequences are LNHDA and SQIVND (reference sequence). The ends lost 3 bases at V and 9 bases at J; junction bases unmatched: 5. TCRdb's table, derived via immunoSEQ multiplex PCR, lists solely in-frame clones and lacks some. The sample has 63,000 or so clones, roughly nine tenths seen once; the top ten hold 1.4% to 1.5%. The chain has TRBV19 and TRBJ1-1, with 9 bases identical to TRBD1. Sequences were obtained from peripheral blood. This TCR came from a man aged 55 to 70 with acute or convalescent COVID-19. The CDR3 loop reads CASSMRTGAKAFF. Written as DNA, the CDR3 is TGTGCCAGTAGTATGAGGACAGGGGCCAAAGCTTTCTTT.